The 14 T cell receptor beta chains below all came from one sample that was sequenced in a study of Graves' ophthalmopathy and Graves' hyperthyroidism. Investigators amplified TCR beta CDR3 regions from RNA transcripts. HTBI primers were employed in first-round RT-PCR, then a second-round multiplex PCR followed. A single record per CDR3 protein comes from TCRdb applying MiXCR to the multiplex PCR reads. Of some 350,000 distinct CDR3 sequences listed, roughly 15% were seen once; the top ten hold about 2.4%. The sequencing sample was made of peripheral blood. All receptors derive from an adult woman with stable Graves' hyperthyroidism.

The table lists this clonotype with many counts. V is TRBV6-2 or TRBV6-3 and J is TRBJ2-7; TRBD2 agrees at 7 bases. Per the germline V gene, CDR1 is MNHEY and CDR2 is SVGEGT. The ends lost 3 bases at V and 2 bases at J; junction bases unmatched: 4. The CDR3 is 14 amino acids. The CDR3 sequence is CASSYWAGAYEQYF. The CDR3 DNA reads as TGTGCCAGCAGTTATTGGGCGGGAGCCTACGAGCAGTACTTC.

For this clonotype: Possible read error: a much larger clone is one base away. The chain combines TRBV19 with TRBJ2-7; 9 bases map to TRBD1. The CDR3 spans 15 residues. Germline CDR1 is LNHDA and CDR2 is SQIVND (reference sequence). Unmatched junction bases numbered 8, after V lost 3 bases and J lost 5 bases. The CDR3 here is CASSMSWTGAHEQYF. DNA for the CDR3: TGTGCCAGTAGTATGTCCTGGACAGGGGCCCACGAGCAGTACTTC.

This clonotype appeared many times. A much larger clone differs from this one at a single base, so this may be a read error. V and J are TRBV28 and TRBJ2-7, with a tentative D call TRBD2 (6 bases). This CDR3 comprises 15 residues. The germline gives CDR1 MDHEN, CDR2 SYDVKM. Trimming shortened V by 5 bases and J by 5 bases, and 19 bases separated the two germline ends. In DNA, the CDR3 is TGTGCCAGCAGTGACCTGACGGGGGAATTCCACGAGCAGTACTTC. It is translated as CASSDLTGEFHEQYF.

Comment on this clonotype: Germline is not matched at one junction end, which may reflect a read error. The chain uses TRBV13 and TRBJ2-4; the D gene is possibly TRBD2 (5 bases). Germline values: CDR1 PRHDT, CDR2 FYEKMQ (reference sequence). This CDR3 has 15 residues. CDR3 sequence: CASSSWTEAKNIKYF. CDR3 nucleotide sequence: TGTGCCAGCAGCTCTTGGACTGAAGCCAAAAACATTAAGTACTTC.

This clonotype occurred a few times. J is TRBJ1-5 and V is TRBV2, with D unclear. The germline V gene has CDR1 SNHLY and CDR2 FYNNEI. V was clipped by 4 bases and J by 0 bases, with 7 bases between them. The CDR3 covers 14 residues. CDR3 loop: CASSGVYSNQPQHF. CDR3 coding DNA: TGTGCCAGCAGTGGTGTTTATAGCAATCAGCCCCAGCATTTT.

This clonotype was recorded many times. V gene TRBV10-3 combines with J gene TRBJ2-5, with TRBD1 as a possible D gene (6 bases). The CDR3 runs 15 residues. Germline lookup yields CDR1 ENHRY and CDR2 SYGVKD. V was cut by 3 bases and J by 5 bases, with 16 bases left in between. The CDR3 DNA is TGTGCCATCAGTGATAAAACAGGGCTACGGGAGACCCAGTACTTC. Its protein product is CAISDKTGLRETQYF.

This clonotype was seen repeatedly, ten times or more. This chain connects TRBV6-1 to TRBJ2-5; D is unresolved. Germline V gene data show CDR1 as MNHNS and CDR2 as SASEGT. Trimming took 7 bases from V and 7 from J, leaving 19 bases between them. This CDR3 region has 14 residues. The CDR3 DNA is TGTGCCAGCACCCTGTCTGGAGCCCTAGGGACCCAGTACTTC. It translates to CASTLSGALGTQYF.

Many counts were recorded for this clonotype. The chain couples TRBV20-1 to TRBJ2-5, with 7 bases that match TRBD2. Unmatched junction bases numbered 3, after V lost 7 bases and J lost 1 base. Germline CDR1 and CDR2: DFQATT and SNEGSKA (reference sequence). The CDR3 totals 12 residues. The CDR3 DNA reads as TGCAGTGTCCGCGGGGGCCAAGAGACCCAGTACTTC. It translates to CSVRGGQETQYF.

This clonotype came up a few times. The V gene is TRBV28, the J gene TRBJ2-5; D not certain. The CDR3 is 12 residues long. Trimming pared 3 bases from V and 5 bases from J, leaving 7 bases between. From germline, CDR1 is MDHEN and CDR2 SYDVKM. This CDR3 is CASSLWAETQYF. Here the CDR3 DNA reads TGTGCCAGCAGTTTGTGGGCGGAGACCCAGTACTTC. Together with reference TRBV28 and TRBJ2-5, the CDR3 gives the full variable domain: DVKVTQSSRYLVKRTGEKVFLECVQDMDHENMFWYRQDPGLGLRLIYFSYDVKMKEKGDIPEGYSVSREKKERFSLILESASTNQTSMYLCASSLWAETQYFGPGTRLLVL.

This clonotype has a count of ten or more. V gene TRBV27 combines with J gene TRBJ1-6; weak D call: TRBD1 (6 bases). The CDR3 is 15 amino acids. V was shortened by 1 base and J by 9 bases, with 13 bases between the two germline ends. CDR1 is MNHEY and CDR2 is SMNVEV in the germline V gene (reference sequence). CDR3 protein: CASSLFKQGGSPLHF. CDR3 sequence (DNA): TGTGCCAGCAGTTTATTTAAACAGGGAGGTTCACCCCTCCACTTT.

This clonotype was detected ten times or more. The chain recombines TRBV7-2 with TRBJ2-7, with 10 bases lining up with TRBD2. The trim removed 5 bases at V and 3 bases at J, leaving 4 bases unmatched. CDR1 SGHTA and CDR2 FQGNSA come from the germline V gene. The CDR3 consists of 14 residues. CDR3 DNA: TGTGCCAGCAGCAAGCTAGCGGGAGACTACGAGCAGTACTTC. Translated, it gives CASSKLAGDYEQYF.

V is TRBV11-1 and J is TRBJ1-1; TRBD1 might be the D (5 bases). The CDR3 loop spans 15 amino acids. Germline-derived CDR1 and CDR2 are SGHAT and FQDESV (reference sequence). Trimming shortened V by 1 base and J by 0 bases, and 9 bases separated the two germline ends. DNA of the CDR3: TGTGCCAGCAGCTTAGTCGGGACGGTGAACACTGAAGCTTTCTTT. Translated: CASSLVGTVNTEAFF.

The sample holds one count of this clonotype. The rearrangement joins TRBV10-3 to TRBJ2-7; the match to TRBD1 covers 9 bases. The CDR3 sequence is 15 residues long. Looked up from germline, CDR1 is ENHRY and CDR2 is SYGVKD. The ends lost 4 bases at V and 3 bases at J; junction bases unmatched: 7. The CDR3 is CAISGVGTGNYEQYF. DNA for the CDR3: TGTGCCATCAGTGGTGTCGGGACAGGGAACTACGAGCAGTACTTC.

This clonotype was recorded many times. The CDR3 sequence: CASRYDLAGLDSYEQYF. The CDR3 nucleotides read TGTGCCAGCAGATATGATCTAGCGGGACTCGACTCCTACGAGCAGTACTTC. This chain uses TRBV7-8 with TRBJ2-7; 9 positions agree with TRBD2. This CDR3 is built from 17 residues. Trimming at V came to 6 bases and at J to 0 bases, leaving 12 bases not matched to a gene. CDR1 and CDR2 (germline): SGHVS, FQNEAQ.